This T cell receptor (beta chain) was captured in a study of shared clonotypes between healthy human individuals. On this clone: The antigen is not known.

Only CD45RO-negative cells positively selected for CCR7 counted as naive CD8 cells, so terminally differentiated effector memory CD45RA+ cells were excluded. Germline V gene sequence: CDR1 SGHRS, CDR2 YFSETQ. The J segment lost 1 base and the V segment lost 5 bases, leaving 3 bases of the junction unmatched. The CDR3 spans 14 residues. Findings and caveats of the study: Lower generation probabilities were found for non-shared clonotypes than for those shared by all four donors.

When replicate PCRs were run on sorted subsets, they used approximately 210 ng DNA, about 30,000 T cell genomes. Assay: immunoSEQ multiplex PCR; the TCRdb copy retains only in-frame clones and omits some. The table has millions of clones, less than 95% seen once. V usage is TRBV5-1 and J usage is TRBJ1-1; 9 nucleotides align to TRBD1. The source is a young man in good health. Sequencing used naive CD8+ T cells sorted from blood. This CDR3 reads CASRDRGWNTEAFF. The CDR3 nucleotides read TGCGCCAGCAGGGACAGGGGATGGAACACTGAAGCTTTCTTT.